The 8 T cell receptor beta chains listed next were all sequenced from one sample in a study of blood T cell repertoires in COVID-19. Profiling relied on immunoSEQ multiplex PCR, and the TCRdb table lists in-frame clones only, not all of them. Of about 75,000 clones listed, about nine tenths were seen once; the top ten hold about 9.6%. The sample comprised peripheral blood. The receptors originated from a human donor in a cohort sampled during active COVID-19.

V usage is TRBV14 and J usage is TRBJ2-7, with D perhaps TRBD2 (6 bases). V was shortened by 3 bases and J by 3 bases, with 15 bases between the two germline ends. The CDR3 covers 15 residues. Looked up from germline, CDR1 is SGHDN and CDR2 is FVKESK. CDR3 sequence (DNA): TGTGCCAGCAGCCAGGGTCGGGGGTTAAACTACGAGCAGTACTTC. It encodes CASSQGRGLNYEQYF.

The chain recombines TRBV4-2 with TRBJ2-1; 7 bases agree with TRBD2. V was pared by 1 base and J by 7 bases, with 16 bases of the junction left unmatched. CDR3 length: 18 amino acids. CDR1 is LGHNA, CDR2 YNFKEQ, per germline. CDR3 nucleotide sequence: TGTGCCAGCAGCCAAGGTCCCTGGGGGAGGGCCCGTGGGAATGAGCAGTTCTTC. Translating it yields CASSQGPWGRARGNEQFF.

This chain connects TRBV5-1 to TRBJ2-1; 7 nucleotides align to TRBD2. CDR3 length equals 17 residues. Germline V gives CDR1 SGHRS, CDR2 YFSETQ. Unmatched junction bases numbered 13, after V lost 2 bases and J lost 5 bases. This chain's CDR3 is CASSLRGGSVTNNEQFF. In nucleotides, the CDR3 is TGCGCCAGCAGCTTAAGGGGCGGGAGCGTTACTAACAATGAGCAGTTCTTC.

The CDR3 loop is CASSLGVGDQPQHF. CDR3 DNA sequence: TGTGCCAGCAGCTTGGGGGTGGGCGATCAGCCCCAGCATTTT. This chain joins TRBV5-4 and TRBJ1-5; D uncertain. Germline V gives CDR1 SGHNT, CDR2 YYREEE (reference sequence). The CDR3 is made up of 14 amino acids. V dropped 0 bases and J dropped 5 bases, with 9 bases sitting between them.

The CDR3 nucleotides are TGTGCCAGCAGCGATCAGACAGGGGAGTACGAGCAGTACTTC. Encoded protein: CASSDQTGEYEQYF. The rearrangement links TRBV7-6 to TRBJ2-7; 8 bases map to TRBD1. Germline CDR1 and CDR2: SGHVS and FNYEAQ. The V segment lost 5 bases and the J segment 4 bases; nucleotides outside the gene matches: 7. CDR3 size: 14 residues.

The V call is TRBV11-2, the J call TRBJ1-5; D is undetermined. The CDR3 totals 14 residues. Between the trimmed V and J ends, which lost 0 bases and 2 bases, there was a span of 5 bases. Germline V gene lookup returns CDR1 SGHAT and CDR2 FQNNGV. In nucleotides, the CDR3 is TGTGCCAGCAGCTTAGATCGTGGCAATCAGCCCCAGCATTTT. It specifies CASSLDRGNQPQHF.

V usage is TRBV19 and J usage is TRBJ1-1; D gene uncertain. The CDR3 runs 13 residues. CDR1 and CDR2 (germline): LNHDA, SQIVND (reference sequence). Trimming shortened V by 1 base and J by 7 bases, and 10 bases separated the two germline ends. The CDR3 is CASSIVRGNEAFF. Here the CDR3 DNA reads TGTGCCAGTAGTATAGTTCGAGGGAATGAAGCTTTCTTT.

This clone was counted between two and nine times. The rearrangement links TRBV3-1 (or the pseudogene TRBV3-2) to TRBJ2-7, with D perhaps TRBD1 (5 bases). The germline V gene has CDR1 LGHDT and CDR2 YNNKEL (reference sequence). This CDR3 region has 17 residues. The ends were cut back, 1 base at V and 0 bases at J, with 16 bases in the middle. This chain's CDR3 is CASSQGPRGHFSYEQYF. Here the CDR3 DNA reads TGTGCCAGCAGCCAAGGCCCCCGTGGACACTTCTCCTACGAGCAGTACTTC.